Below, 2 T cell receptor beta chains from the same sample are listed, as sequenced in a study of cytomegalovirus exposure and HLA in healthy donors. The PCR made use of 60 Vbeta and 13 Jbeta primers. Using immunoSEQ multiplex PCR, the repertoire was profiled, and TCRdb retains in-frame clones only, with some absent. The table records about 90,000 clones, 65% to 75% of them present only once. The sample comprised PBMCs. Receptor source: a man aged 30 to 39 in good health and CMV-seronegative.

This clone was seen a handful of times. The rearrangement uses TRBV27 and TRBJ1-1; D gene uncertain. The CDR3 has 13 residues. The V end was cut by 3 bases, the J end by 0 bases, with 5 bases between. Germline CDR1 and CDR2: MNHEY and SMNVEV (reference sequence). CDR3 region: CASSLRMNTEAFF. CDR3 bases: TGTGCCAGCAGTTTGCGCATGAACACTGAAGCTTTCTTT.

This clone was observed a few times. Here the CDR3 DNA reads TGTGCCTCGGGACAGTTGAGTCGAAACACCATATATTTT. Translating gives CASGQLSRNTIYF. This chain links TRBV19 with TRBJ1-3, with 7 bases lining up with TRBD1. This CDR3 region has 13 residues. Germline lookup yields CDR1 LNHDA and CDR2 SQIVND (reference sequence). Unmatched junction bases numbered 9, after V lost 11 bases and J lost 5 bases.